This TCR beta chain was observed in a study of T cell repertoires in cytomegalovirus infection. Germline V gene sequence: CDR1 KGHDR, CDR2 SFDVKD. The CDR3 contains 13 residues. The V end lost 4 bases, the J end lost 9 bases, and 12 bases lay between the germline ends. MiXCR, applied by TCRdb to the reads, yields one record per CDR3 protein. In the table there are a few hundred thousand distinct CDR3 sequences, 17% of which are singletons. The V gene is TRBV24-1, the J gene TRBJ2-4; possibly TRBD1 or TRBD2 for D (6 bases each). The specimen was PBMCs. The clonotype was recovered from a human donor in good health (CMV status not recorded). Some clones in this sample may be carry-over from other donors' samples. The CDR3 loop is CATSDSGGPIQYF. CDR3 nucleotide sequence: TGTGCCACCAGTGACTCCGGGGGCCCCATTCAGTACTTC.